This TCR beta chain was sequenced during a study of blood T cells in healthy people across ages. Study-wide results and limits: With naive T cell percentage, TCR beta diversity showed a strong correlation.

The table lists this clonotype with a few counts. Its target is unknown. A second roughly 6 to 11 cycle PCR used barcoded and J-beta primers. The template-switch adaptor was a 5' adaptor with 12 random nucleotides. It tagged each cDNA molecule. Using its own MiXCR run on the 5' RACE reads, TCRdb lists one record per CDR3 protein. Of around 580,000 distinct CDR3 sequences in the sample, roughly 43% were seen once. The germline CDR1 and CDR2 sequences are LGHNA and YSLEER. The trim removed 8 bases at V and 9 bases at J, leaving 9 bases unmatched. This CDR3 spans 15 amino acids. The chain has TRBV4-3 and TRBJ1-6; 11 bases fit TRBD1. The sequence was collected from a man at least 80 years old in good health. Material: blood. The CDR3: CASGTGGNGGSPLHF. CDR3 sequence (DNA): TGCGCCAGCGGGACAGGGGGGAATGGAGGTTCACCCCTCCACTTT.